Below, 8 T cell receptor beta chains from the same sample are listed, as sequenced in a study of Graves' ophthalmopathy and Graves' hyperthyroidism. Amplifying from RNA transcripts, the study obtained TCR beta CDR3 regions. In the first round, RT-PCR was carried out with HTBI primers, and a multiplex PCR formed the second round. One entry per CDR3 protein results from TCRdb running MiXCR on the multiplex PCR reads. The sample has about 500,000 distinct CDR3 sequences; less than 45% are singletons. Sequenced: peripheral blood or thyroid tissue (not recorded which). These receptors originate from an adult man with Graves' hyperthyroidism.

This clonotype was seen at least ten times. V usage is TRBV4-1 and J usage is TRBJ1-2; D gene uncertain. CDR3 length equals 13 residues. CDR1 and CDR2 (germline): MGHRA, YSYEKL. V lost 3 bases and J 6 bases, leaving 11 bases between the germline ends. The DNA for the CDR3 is TGCGCCAGCAGCCACGTCTCCGGGGATGGCTACACCTTC. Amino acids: CASSHVSGDGYTF.

The chain's CDR3 is CASSGTGGTNTEAFF. CDR3 nucleotide sequence: TGTGCCAGCAGCGGGACAGGGGGCACGAACACTGAAGCTTTCTTT. This chain connects TRBV25-1 to TRBJ1-1, with 12 bases lining up with TRBD1. Trimming cost V 6 bases and J 1 base; bases outside gene matches: 3. The germline CDR1 and CDR2 sequences are MGHDK and SYGVNS. The CDR3 length is 15 residues. The full variable domain, rest sourced from reference TRBV25-1 and TRBJ1-1, is EADIYQTPRYLVIGTGKKITLECSQTMGHDKMYWYQQDPGMELHLIHYSYGVNSTEKGDLSSESTVSRIRTEHFPLTLESARPSHTSQYLCASSGTGGTNTEAFFGQGTRLTVV.

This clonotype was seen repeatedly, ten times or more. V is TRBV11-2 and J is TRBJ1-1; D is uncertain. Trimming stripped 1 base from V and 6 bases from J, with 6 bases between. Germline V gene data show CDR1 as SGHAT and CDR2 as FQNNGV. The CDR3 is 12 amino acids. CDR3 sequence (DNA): TGTGCCAGCAGCTTAGTCTACGCTGAAGCTTTCTTT. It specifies CASSLVYAEAFF. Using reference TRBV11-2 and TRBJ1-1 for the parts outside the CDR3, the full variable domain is EAGVAQSPRYKIIEKRQSVAFWCNPISGHATLYWYQQILGQGPKLLIQFQNNGVVDDSQLPKDRFSAERLKGVDSTLKIQPAKLEDSAVYLCASSLVYAEAFFGQGTRLTVV.

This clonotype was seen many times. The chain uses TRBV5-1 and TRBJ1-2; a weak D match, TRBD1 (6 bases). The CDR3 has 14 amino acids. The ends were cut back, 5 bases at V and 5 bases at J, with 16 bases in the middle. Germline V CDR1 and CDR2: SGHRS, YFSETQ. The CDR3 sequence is CASRATGSRYGYTF. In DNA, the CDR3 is TGCGCCAGCAGGGCTACAGGGTCTAGATATGGCTACACCTTC.

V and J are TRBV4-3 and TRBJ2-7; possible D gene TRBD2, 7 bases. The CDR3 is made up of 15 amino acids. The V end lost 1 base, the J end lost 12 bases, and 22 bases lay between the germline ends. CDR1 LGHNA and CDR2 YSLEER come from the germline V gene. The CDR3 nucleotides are TGCGCCAGCAGCCAAGGTTTGTGGGGGGGCCAACCTTCGTACTTC. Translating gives CASSQGLWGGQPSYF.

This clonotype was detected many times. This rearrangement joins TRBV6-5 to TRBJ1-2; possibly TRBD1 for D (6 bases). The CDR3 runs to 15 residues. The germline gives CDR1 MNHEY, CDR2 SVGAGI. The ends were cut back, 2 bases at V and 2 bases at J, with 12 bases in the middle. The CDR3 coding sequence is TGTGCCAGCAGTTACCGGGACACTACGAACTATGGCTACACCTTC. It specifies CASSYRDTTNYGYTF.

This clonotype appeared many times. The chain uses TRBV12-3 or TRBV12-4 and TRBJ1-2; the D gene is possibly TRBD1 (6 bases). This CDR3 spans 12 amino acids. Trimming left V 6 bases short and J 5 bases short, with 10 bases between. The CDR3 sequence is CASSYGQYGYTF. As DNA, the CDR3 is TGTGCCAGCAGCTACGGACAGTATGGCTACACCTTC.

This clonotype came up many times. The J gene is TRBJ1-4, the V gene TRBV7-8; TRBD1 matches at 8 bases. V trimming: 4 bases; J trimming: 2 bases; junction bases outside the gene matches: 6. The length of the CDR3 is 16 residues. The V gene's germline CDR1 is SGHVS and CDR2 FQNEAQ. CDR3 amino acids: CASSSDRELTNEKLFF. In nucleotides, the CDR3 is TGTGCCAGCAGCTCGGACAGGGAGCTCACTAATGAAAAACTGTTTTTT.